The entry below describes one TCR beta chain. The entry originates in a study of blood T cell repertoires in COVID-19. Study-wide context: The origin of the acute and convalescent COVID-19 samples was the United States, Italy and Spain. Sources were T cells, B-cell-depleted T cells, or PBMCs; the material itself was cDNA or gDNA.

With 4 bases clipped from V and 7 bases from J, the junction kept 11 bases outside the gene matches. Looked up from germline, CDR1 is SQVTM and CDR2 is ANQGSEA. This CDR3 comprises 17 residues. Per the original methods: Using reference gene primer amplification, nucleated cell counts were estimated. TCRdb's table, derived via immunoSEQ multiplex PCR, lists solely in-frame clones and lacks some. Clone size and the V and J calls come from that table; the DNA yielded D and trimming. The sample includes about 220,000 clones, roughly 85% seen only once; the top ten take roughly 2.8%. Sequencing was done on a sample of peripheral blood. V usage is TRBV29-1 and J usage is TRBJ2-1; 15 nucleotides align to TRBD2. The source is a man aged 50 to 60 who had recovered from COVID-19. The CDR3 region is CSVGWTGLAGGPNEQFF. The CDR3 bases are TGCAGCGTTGGCTGGACAGGACTAGCGGGAGGGCCTAATGAGCAGTTCTTC.